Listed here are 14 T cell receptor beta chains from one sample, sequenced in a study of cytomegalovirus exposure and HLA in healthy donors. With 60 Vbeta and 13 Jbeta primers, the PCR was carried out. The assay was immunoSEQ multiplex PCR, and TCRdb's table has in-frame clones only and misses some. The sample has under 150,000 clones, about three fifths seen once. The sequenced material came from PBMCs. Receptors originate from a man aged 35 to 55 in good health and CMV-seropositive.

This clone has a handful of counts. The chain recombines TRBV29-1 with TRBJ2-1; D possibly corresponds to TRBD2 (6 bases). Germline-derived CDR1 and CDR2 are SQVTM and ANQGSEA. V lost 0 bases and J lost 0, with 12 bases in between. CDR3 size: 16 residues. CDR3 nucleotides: TGCAGCGTTGAAGAGGGGACTTTTCCCTCCTACAATGAGCAGTTCTTC. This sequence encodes CSVEEGTFPSYNEQFF.

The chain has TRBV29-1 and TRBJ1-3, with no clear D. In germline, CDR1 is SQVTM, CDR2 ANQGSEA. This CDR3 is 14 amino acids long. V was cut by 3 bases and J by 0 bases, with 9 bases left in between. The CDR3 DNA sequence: TGCAGCGTTGATTTGAGTAGCTCTGGAAACACCATATATTTT. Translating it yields CSVDLSSSGNTIYF.

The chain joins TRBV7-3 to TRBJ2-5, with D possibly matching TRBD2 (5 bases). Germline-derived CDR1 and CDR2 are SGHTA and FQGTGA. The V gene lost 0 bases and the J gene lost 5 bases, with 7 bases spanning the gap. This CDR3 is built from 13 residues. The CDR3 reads CASSLTSGETQYF. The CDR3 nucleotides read TGTGCCAGCAGCTTAACGTCGGGGGAGACCCAGTACTTC.

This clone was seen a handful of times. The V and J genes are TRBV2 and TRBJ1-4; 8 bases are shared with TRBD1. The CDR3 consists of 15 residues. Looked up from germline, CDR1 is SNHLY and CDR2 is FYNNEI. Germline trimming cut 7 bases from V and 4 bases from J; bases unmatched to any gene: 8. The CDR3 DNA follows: TGTGCCAGCATTTTTCGGACAGGGCTTAATGAAAAACTGTTTTTT. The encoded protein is CASIFRTGLNEKLFF.

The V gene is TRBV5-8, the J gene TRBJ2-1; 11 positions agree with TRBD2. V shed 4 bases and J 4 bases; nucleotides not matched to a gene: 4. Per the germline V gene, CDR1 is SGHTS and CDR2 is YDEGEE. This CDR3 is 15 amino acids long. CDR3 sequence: CASSLGTSGYNEQFF. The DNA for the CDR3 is TGTGCCAGCAGCCTCGGGACTAGCGGTTACAATGAGCAGTTCTTC. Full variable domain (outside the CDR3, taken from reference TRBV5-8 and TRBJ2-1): EAGVTQSPTHLIKTRGQQATLRCSPISGHTSVYWYQQALGLGLQFLLWYDEGEERNRGNFPPRFSGRQFPNYSSELNVNALELEDSALYLCASSLGTSGYNEQFFGPGTRLTVL.

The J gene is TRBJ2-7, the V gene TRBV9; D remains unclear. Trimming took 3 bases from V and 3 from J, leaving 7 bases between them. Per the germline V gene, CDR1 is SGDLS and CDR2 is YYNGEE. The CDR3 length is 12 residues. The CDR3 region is CASSGPSYEQYF. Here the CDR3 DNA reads TGTGCCAGCAGCGGCCCCAGCTACGAGCAGTACTTC.

The CDR3 is CASSPQDRPTEAFF. The CDR3 DNA sequence: TGTGCCAGCTCACCACAGGACAGGCCGACTGAAGCTTTCTTT. The rearrangement links TRBV18 to TRBJ1-1; 7 bases agree with TRBD1. V shed 1 base, J shed 5 bases, and the junction held 4 bases outside the gene matches. The germline CDR1 and CDR2 sequences are KGHSH and LQKENI. The CDR3 contains 14 residues.

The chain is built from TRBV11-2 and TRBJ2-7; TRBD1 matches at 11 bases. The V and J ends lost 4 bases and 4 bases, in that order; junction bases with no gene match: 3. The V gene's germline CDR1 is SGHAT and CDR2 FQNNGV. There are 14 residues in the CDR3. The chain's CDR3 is CASSSGTGGYEQYF. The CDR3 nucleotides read TGTGCCAGCAGCTCCGGGACAGGGGGGTACGAGCAGTACTTC.

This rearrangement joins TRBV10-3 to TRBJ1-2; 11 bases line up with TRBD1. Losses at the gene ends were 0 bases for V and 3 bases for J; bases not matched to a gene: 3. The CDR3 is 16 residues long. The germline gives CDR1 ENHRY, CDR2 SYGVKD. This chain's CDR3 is CAISESRTGGHYGYTF. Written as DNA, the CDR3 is TGTGCCATCAGTGAGTCACGGACAGGGGGCCACTATGGCTACACCTTC.

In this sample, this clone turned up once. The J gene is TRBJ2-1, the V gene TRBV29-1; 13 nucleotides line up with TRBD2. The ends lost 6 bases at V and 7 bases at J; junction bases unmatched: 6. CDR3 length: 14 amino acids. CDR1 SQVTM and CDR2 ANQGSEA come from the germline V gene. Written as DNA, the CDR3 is TGCAGCGTCAAAACTAGCGGGAGGGTAAATGAGCAGTTCTTC. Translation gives CSVKTSGRVNEQFF.

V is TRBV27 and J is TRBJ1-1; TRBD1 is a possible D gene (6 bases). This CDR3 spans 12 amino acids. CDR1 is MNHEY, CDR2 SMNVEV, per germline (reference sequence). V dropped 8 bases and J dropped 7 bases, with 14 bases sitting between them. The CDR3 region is CASGKTGYEAFF. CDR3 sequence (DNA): TGTGCCAGCGGAAAGACAGGTTATGAAGCTTTCTTT.

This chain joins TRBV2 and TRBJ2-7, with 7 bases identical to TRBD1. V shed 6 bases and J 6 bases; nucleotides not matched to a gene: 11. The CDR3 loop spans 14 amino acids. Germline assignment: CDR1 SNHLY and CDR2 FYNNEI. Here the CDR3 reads CASRQQGPASEQYF. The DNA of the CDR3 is TGTGCCAGCAGGCAACAGGGGCCTGCTAGCGAGCAGTACTTC.

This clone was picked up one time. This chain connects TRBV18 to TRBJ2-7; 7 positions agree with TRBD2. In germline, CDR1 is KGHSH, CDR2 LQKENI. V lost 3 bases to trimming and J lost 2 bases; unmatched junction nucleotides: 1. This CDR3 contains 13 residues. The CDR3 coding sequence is TGTGCCAGCTCACCCGGGGGGACCTACGAGCAGTACTTC. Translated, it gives CASSPGGTYEQYF. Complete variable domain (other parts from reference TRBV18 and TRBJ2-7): NAGVMQNPRHLVRRRGQEARLRCSPMKGHSHVYWYRQLPEEGLKFMVYLQKENIIDESGMPKERFSAEFPKEGPSILRIQQVVRGDSAAYFCASSPGGTYEQYFGPGTRLTVT.

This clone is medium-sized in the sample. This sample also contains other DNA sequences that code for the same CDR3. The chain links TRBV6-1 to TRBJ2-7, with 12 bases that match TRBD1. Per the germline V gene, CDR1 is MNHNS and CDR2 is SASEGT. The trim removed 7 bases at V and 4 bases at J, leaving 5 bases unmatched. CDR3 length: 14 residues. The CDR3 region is CASNRDRGRYEQYF. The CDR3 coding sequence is TGTGCCAGCAACCGGGACAGGGGGCGATACGAGCAGTACTTC.